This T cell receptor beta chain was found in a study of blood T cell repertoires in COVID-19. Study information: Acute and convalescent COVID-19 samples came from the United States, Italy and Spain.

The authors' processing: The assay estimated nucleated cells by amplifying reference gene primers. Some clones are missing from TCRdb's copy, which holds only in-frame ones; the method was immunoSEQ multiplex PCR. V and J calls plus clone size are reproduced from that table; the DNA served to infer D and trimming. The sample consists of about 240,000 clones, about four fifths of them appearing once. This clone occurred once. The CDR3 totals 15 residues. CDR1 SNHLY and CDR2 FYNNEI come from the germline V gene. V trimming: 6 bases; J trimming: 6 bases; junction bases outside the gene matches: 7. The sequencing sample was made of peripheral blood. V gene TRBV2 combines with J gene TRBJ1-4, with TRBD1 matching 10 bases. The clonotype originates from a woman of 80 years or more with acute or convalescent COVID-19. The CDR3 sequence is CASRERQGADEKLFF. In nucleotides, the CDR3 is TGTGCCAGCAGGGAAAGACAGGGGGCTGATGAAAAACTGTTTTTT.